This T cell receptor (beta chain) appears in the sequencing data of a study of identical twins. This clonotype was seen a few times. The antigen is unknown. Study-wide results and limits: Excess sharing between twins was weaker in beta out-of-frame sequences. Instead of following the same donors, the conclusions were based on cross-sectional statistical analysis.

Template switching added a universal primer binding site, and final cDNA carried unique molecular identifiers. TCRdb re-called the 5' RACE reads with MiXCR, one entry per CDR3 protein. This repertoire shows more than 400,000 distinct CDR3 sequences, over 12% found once; its top ten account for roughly 0.44%. With V trimmed by 4 bases and J by 7 bases, 6 bases remained unmatched. From germline, CDR1 is SEHNR and CDR2 FQNEAQ (reference sequence). The CDR3 contains 13 residues. The same sample was also used in a study of yellow fever vaccine responses in identical twins. This second study notes: A vaccine T cell response that seemed partly convergent and partly personalized was reported in twins.

The clonotype originates from a woman aged 18-29 years in good health. This chain connects TRBV7-9 to TRBJ2-7, with 8 positions matching TRBD1. Specimen: CD4+ T cells sorted from blood. CDR3: CASSSGQAGEQYF. The CDR3, as DNA: TGTGCCAGCAGCTCGGGACAGGCCGGGGAGCAGTACTTC.